The source of this T cell receptor beta chain is a study of blood T cell repertoires in COVID-19. This clone was counted a few times. The V gene's germline CDR1 is SGHRS and CDR2 YFSETQ. This CDR3 has 13 amino acids. Trimming cost V 4 bases and J 9 bases, with 15 bases left between them. As originally analysed: Scientists estimated how many nucleated cells there were by amplifying reference gene primers. This table comes from immunoSEQ multiplex PCR, and its TCRdb copy is limited to in-frame clones, with some not included. V, J and clone size are taken as reported in that table, and D and trimming were inferred from the DNA itself. The sample carries approximately 110,000 clones, about 93% recorded once.

This TCR was sampled from a man aged 50 or older with COVID-19, enrolled during active disease. The chain carries TRBV5-1 and TRBJ2-3; D not certain. The sample comprised peripheral blood. CDR3 nucleotide sequence: TGCGCCAGCAGCCCCTTAAGCGATAAGACGCAGTATTTT. Translating gives CASSPLSDKTQYF.